This entry features one T cell receptor (beta chain) sequence. These data come from a study of T cell changes during pregnancy in multiple sclerosis. This table comes from immunoSEQ multiplex PCR, and its TCRdb copy is limited to in-frame clones, with some not included. Here the sample spans 55,000 to 65,000 clones, roughly 94% being singletons. Sequences were derived from CD8+ T cells from peripheral blood mononuclear cells, sampled in the third trimester of pregnancy. This sequence originates from a female donor with multiple sclerosis, enrolled in a pregnancy study.

The CDR3 DNA follows: TGTGCCTGGAGTGTAGTTGGGGCGAGGTACGAGCAGTACTTC. Encoded protein: CAWSVVGARYEQYF. The rearrangement joins TRBV30 to TRBJ2-7, with D tentatively TRBD1 (5 bases). The V and J ends lost 0 bases and 4 bases respectively, with 13 bases between them. CDR1 and CDR2 from the germline V gene are GTSNPN and SVGIG (reference sequence). The CDR3 sequence is 14 residues long.